Included here is one T cell receptor (beta chain) sequence, with context. In its sample, this clonotype was seen many times. Its antigen is still unknown. Base qualities were left out, and no much larger clone turns up one base away. This sample stems from a study of T-cell reconstitution after alpha-beta-depleted transplantation in children (dated by TCRdb to about 2016). With regard to the full study: Using TCR repertoire profiling, the study quantitatively followed how T-cell immune reconstitution unfolded in children after TCRalphabeta/CD19-depleted allogeneic hematopoietic cell transplantation. Study-wide findings and limitations: Apparently early alphabetaT-cell count recovery about two months after transplant reportedly relied on only several hundred rapidly expanded clones derived from non-depleted graft cells. The high TCRbeta diversity at day 60 in some patients was ascribed to recipient T cells and intrathymic progenitors that had survived conditioning. The frequencies of hyperexpanded clones fell over the following months, and after one year, T-cell counts and TCRbeta diversity were mostly attributed to newly produced T cells.

V was cut back by 2 bases and J by 4 bases, leaving a gap of 8 bases between them. Including cysteine and phenylalanine, the CDR3 has 13 amino acids. Just the 39-base CDR3 DNA is kept, in frame starting at base 1. Per the germline V gene, SGHTA is the CDR1 and FQGNSA is the CDR2. Libraries were prepared through PCR. The sequencer was an Illumina HiSeq 2500. TCR library preparation used molecular barcoding, with unique molecular identifiers applied to normalize quantification of the TCRbeta repertoire. TCRdb handled the public reads itself, with Q25 trimming in fastp and clone calling in MiXCR, and kept productive beta chains. Each record represents a unique CDR3 protein, reported with the most common genes and DNA among its rows. The sample has 480,000 or so distinct CDR3 sequences on record, roughly 10% of them singletons. Clones ranked in the top ten supply around 2% of the sample. The treatment or condition label of this sample denotes: allogeneic hematopoietic cell transplantation with graft depleted of TCRalphabeta T cells and CD19 B cells. TCRalphabeta/CD19-depleted allogeneic hematopoietic cell grafts were given to the transplant recipients, all of whom were children.

This sequence uses TRBV7-2 and TRBJ1-2; TRBD1 is perhaps the D gene, given 5 matching bases. The specimen was PBMCs, collected before TCRalphabeta/CD19-depleted stem cell transplant. The TCR sequence derives from a child aged 2-15 years with inherited bone marrow failure, due to receive a stem cell transplant. The CDR3 corresponds to CASSLYRTYGYTF. The bases read TGTGCCAGCAGCTTATACAGGACCTATGGCTACACCTTC.